Below, 11 T cell receptor beta chains from the same sample are listed, as sequenced in a study of response to subunit inactivated influenza vaccine. One entry per CDR3 protein, called by TCRdb with MiXCR from the RT-PCR reads. The sample has fewer than 200,000 distinct CDR3 sequences, around 9% seen once. Material: non-naive T cells sorted from PBMCs, obtained on the day of vaccination. All receptors come from a man in his fifties or sixties who received an inactivated influenza vaccine.

This clonotype was found many times. The chain uses TRBV6-2 or TRBV6-3 and TRBJ2-2, with 11 nucleotides matching TRBD1. The CDR3 has 16 amino acids. CDR1 MNHEY and CDR2 SVGEGT come from the germline V gene. V gave up 6 bases and J gave up 3 bases; unmatched junction bases: 6. This CDR3 reads CASRDLDRGHTGELFF. In nucleotides, the CDR3 is TGTGCCAGCAGGGATTTGGACAGGGGGCACACCGGGGAGCTGTTTTTT.

The genes are TRBV28 and TRBJ2-1; D may be TRBD2 (6 bases). The length of the CDR3 is 14 residues. V dropped 9 bases and J dropped 3 bases, with 15 bases sitting between them. Germline V gene data show CDR1 as MDHEN and CDR2 as SYDVKM. The CDR3 spells CASRTGTRYNEQFF. The CDR3 DNA reads as TGTGCCAGTAGAACCGGGACTCGCTACAATGAGCAGTTCTTC.

This clonotype turned up a few times. The chain carries TRBV24-1 and TRBJ2-1, with 7 bases identical to TRBD1. Germline V lookup: CDR1 KGHDR, CDR2 SFDVKD. The CDR3 is 16 residues long. The ends lost 2 bases at V and 0 bases at J; junction bases unmatched: 3. The chain's CDR3 is CATSDYGDSSYNEQFF. CDR3 bases: TGTGCCACCAGTGATTACGGGGACAGCTCCTACAATGAGCAGTTCTTC.

The chain joins TRBV7-2 to TRBJ2-1, with TRBD2 matching 7 bases. The length of the CDR3 is 16 residues. The ends lost 0 bases at V and 1 base at J; junction bases unmatched: 3. From germline, CDR1 is SGHTA and CDR2 FQGNSA. For the CDR3, the DNA is TGTGCCAGCAGCTTAGCGCTCGGGGGGTCCTACAATGAGCAGTTCTTC. This gives the protein CASSLALGGSYNEQFF.

This clonotype was detected many times. J is TRBJ2-7 and V is TRBV29-1; TRBD1 agrees at 9 bases. Germline lookup yields CDR1 SQVTM and CDR2 ANQGSEA. The CDR3 runs 16 residues. After removal of 6 bases from V and 2 bases from J, the junction contained 14 bases not matched to a gene. The CDR3 spells CSVVGDRGANTYEQYF. The CDR3 coding sequence is TGCAGCGTCGTGGGCGACAGGGGGGCGAACACCTACGAGCAGTACTTC.

In this sample, this clonotype turned up many times. The V gene is TRBV12-3 or TRBV12-4, the J gene TRBJ1-1; 8 bases are shared with TRBD1. The CDR3 runs 14 residues. After removal of 6 bases from V and 7 bases from J, the junction contained 10 bases not matched to a gene. Written as DNA, the CDR3 is TGTGCCAGCAGCCTAACACAGGGGGTCGGTGAAGCTTTCTTT. It translates to CASSLTQGVGEAFF.

There are a few counts of this clonotype. J is TRBJ2-3 and V is TRBV7-2; 14 nucleotides line up with TRBD2. CDR3 size: 17 residues. V lost 3 bases to trimming and J lost 5 bases; unmatched junction nucleotides: 7. Per germline, CDR1 SGHTA and CDR2 FQGNSA. The CDR3 here is CASSFHPGLAGVDTQYF. In nucleotides, the CDR3 is TGTGCCAGCAGCTTCCACCCGGGACTAGCGGGAGTAGATACGCAGTATTTT.

A few counts support this clonotype. The chain joins TRBV3-1 to TRBJ2-3; D may correspond to TRBD1 or TRBD2 (5 bases each). Per germline, CDR1 LGHDT and CDR2 YNNKEL (reference sequence). V lost 4 bases and J 0 bases, leaving 8 bases between the germline ends. CDR3 length: 14 amino acids. The CDR3 DNA sequence: TGTGCCAGCAGCCGAGGGGCTAGCACAGATACGCAGTATTTT. Residues: CASSRGASTDTQYF.

This clonotype was seen ten or more times. The chain has TRBV10-3 and TRBJ2-5; maybe TRBD2 (6 bases). Trimming removed 2 bases at V and 5 bases at J, with 9 bases between. CDR3 length: 13 residues. The germline V gene encodes CDR1 ENHRY and CDR2 SYGVKD. Here the CDR3 DNA reads TGTGCCATCAGTGAGGGAGGGGCGGAGACCCAGTACTTC. The encoded protein is CAISEGGAETQYF.

The chain couples TRBV7-2 to TRBJ2-3, with D possibly matching TRBD2 (6 bases). The germline V gene encodes CDR1 SGHTA and CDR2 FQGNSA. Trimming stripped 4 bases from V and 6 bases from J, with 14 bases between. The CDR3 covers 14 residues. CDR3 region: CASSSRRAGDTQYF. DNA for the CDR3: TGTGCCAGCAGCTCAAGGAGGGCCGGGGATACGCAGTATTTT.

This clonotype was picked up many times. This chain joins TRBV25-1 and TRBJ2-4; 11 positions agree with TRBD2. Germline-derived CDR1 and CDR2 are MGHDK and SYGVNS. The CDR3 covers 14 residues. Losses at the gene ends were 6 bases for V and 8 bases for J; bases not matched to a gene: 6. As DNA, the CDR3 is TGTGCCAGCAGCGTAGCGGGGGGGGTGGACATTCAGTACTTC. Translation: CASSVAGGVDIQYF.